Listed below are T cell receptor beta chains from one sample, sequenced in a study of blood T cell repertoires in COVID-19. The repertoire was sequenced with immunoSEQ multiplex PCR; TCRdb's copy has only in-frame clones and lacks some. The data hold approximately 300,000 clones, with over 75% observed a single time. The sequenced sample consisted of PBMCs or T cells enriched from blood (not recorded which). These receptors originate from a man in his thirties or forties who had recovered from COVID-19. The CDR3 runs from the conserved cysteine through the conserved F or W. D genes are given only for firm matches. The size of a clone is reported for some rows only, either as once, few or many, or as a class for expanded clones.

D: NA; V: TRBV27; size: NA; J: TRBJ1-6; CDR3: CASSARGYNSPLHF; DNA: TGTGCCAGTTCAGCCAGGGGTTATAATTCACCCCTCCACTTT
D: NA; V: TRBV10-3; size: NA; J: TRBJ2-7; CDR3: CAISEGAASSYEQYF; DNA: TGTGCCATCAGTGAAGGGGCCGCGAGCTCCTACGAGCAGTACTTC
D: NA; V: TRBV7-2; size: NA; J: TRBJ1-1; CDR3: CASSSRGHLEAFF; DNA: TGTGCCAGCAGCTCCCGTGGACACCTTGAAGCTTTCTTT
D: TRBD2; V: TRBV7-2; size: NA; J: TRBJ2-1; CDR3: CASSSGTSGSWSSYNEQIF; DNA: TGTGCCAGCAGTTCCGGGACTAGCGGGAGTTGGAGCTCCTACAATGAGCAGATCTTC
D: TRBD1; V: TRBV10-3; size: NA; J: TRBJ1-1; CDR3: CAISTTGAKNTEAFF; DNA: TGTGCCATCAGTACGACAGGGGCGAAGAACACTGAAGCTTTCTTT
D: NA; V: TRBV20-1; size: NA; J: TRBJ1-6; CDR3: CSASLSSYNSPLHF; DNA: TGCAGTGCTAGTCTTAGCTCCTATAATTCACCCCTCCACTTT
D: TRBD1; V: TRBV28; size: NA; J: TRBJ1-2; CDR3: CASRYRGSYGYTF; DNA: TGTGCCAGCAGGTACAGGGGAAGCTATGGCTACACCTTC
D: NA; V: TRBV11-2; size: NA; J: TRBJ2-1; CDR3: CASSSGTPSSNEQFF; DNA: TGTGCCAGCAGTTCCGGGACTCCCTCTTCGAATGAGCAGTTCTTC
D: NA; V: TRBV6-5; size: once; J: TRBJ2-5; CDR3: CASSDGIQETQYF; DNA: TGTGCCAGCTCGGACGGGATTCAAGAGACCCAGTACTTC
D: TRBD1; V: TRBV10-3; size: NA; J: TRBJ1-3; CDR3: CAGRTGPGNTIYF; DNA: TGTGCCGGCAGGACAGGACCTGGAAACACCATATATTTT
D: NA; V: TRBV6-8; size: NA; J: TRBJ2-3; CDR3: CASSWLVETGRTDTQYF; DNA: TGTGCCAGCAGTTGGCTGGTGGAAACGGGTCGCACAGATACGCAGTATTTT
D: NA; V: TRBV6-2/TRBV6-3; size: NA; J: TRBJ2-3; CDR3: CASSYSTQGGTDTQYF; DNA: TGTGCCAGCAGTTACTCGACACAGGGAGGCACAGATACGCAGTATTTT
D: NA; V: TRBV27; size: NA; J: TRBJ2-3; CDR3: CASSLGRDTQYF; DNA: TGTGCCAGCAGTTTAGGGAGAGATACGCAGTATTTT
D: NA; V: TRBV28; size: NA; J: TRBJ1-5; CDR3: CASKEAAKGNQPQHF; DNA: TGTGCCAGCAAGGAGGCGGCGAAAGGTAATCAGCCCCAGCATTTT
D: NA; V: TRBV5-1; size: NA; J: TRBJ1-1; CDR3: CASSLGPLSFTEAFF; DNA: TGCGCCAGCAGCTTGGGGCCCCTTTCTTTCACTGAAGCTTTCTTT
D: NA; V: TRBV11-2; size: NA; J: TRBJ2-7; CDR3: CASRSVKGPYEQYF; DNA: TGTGCCAGCAGATCTGTTAAGGGGCCTTACGAGCAGTACTTC
D: TRBD1; V: TRBV12-3/TRBV12-4; size: NA; J: TRBJ2-7; CDR3: CASRRRDRYEQYF; DNA: TGTGCCAGCAGACGCCGGGACAGGTACGAGCAGTACTTC
D: NA; V: TRBV5-4; size: NA; J: TRBJ1-2; CDR3: CASSLSPGDLLYGYTF; DNA: TGTGCCAGCAGCCTCTCCCCAGGGGACCTACTCTATGGCTACACCTTC
D: TRBD1; V: TRBV29-1; size: NA; J: TRBJ1-1; CDR3: CSVEDGTGFTEAFF; DNA: TGCAGCGTTGAAGATGGGACAGGGTTCACTGAAGCTTTCTTT
D: NA; V: TRBV5-1; size: NA; J: TRBJ1-1; CDR3: CASSNGGRNTEAFF; DNA: TGCGCCAGCAGCAACGGGGGAAGGAACACTGAAGCTTTCTTT
D: TRBD1; V: TRBV5-1; size: NA; J: TRBJ2-5; CDR3: CASGLTGKKTQYF; DNA: TGCGCCAGCGGGCTGACAGGGAAAAAGACCCAGTACTTC
D: NA; V: TRBV6-1; size: NA; J: TRBJ1-5; CDR3: CASSDTGGVQPQHF; DNA: TGTGCCAGCAGTGACACAGGAGGGGTTCAGCCCCAGCATTTT
D: TRBD1; V: TRBV7-9; size: NA; J: TRBJ1-4; CDR3: CASSQGQGEGKLFF; DNA: TGTGCCAGCAGCCAGGGACAGGGTGAAGGAAAACTGTTTTTT
D: TRBD1; V: TRBV19; size: NA; J: TRBJ2-1; CDR3: CASSSTPRTPDRGNEQFF; DNA: TGTGCCAGTAGTTCCACCCCTCGAACCCCGGACAGGGGGAATGAGCAGTTCTTC
D: TRBD1; V: TRBV7-9; size: NA; J: TRBJ1-2; CDR3: CASSQQGAIGYTF; DNA: TGTGCCAGCAGTCAACAGGGGGCTATAGGCTACACCTTC
D: NA; V: TRBV3-1/TRBV3-2; size: NA; J: TRBJ1-1; CDR3: CASSQEGAAFEAFF; DNA: TGTGCCAGCAGCCAAGAAGGGGCCGCTTTTGAAGCTTTCTTT
D: NA; V: TRBV7-2; size: NA; J: TRBJ2-5; CDR3: CASSFEYQETQYF; DNA: TGTGCCAGCAGCTTCGAGTACCAAGAGACCCAGTACTTC
D: NA; V: TRBV7-9; size: once; J: TRBJ2-1; CDR3: CASNNGSSYNEQFF; DNA: TGTGCCAGCAACAACGGTAGCTCCTACAATGAGCAGTTCTTC
D: TRBD1; V: TRBV4-1; size: once; J: TRBJ2-7; CDR3: CASSRAGQGRPYEQYF; DNA: TGCGCCAGCAGCCGAGCGGGACAGGGGCGACCCTACGAGCAGTACTTC
D: NA; V: TRBV7-2; size: NA; J: TRBJ1-2; CDR3: CASEGANYGYTF; DNA: TGTGCCAGCGAGGGAGCTAACTATGGCTACACCTTC
D: NA; V: TRBV12-3/TRBV12-4; size: NA; J: TRBJ2-2; CDR3: CASSAGELFF; DNA: TGTGCCAGCAGCGCCGGGGAGCTGTTTTTT
D: TRBD2; V: TRBV3-1/TRBV3-2; size: NA; J: TRBJ2-5; CDR3: CASRRLAGGYQETQYF; DNA: TGTGCCAGCAGACGACTAGCGGGAGGGTACCAAGAGACCCAGTACTTC
D: TRBD1; V: TRBV4-1; size: few; J: TRBJ1-3; CDR3: CASSQDEDRVTSGNTIYF; DNA: TGCGCCAGCAGCCAAGATGAGGACAGGGTAACCTCTGGAAACACCATATATTTT
D: NA; V: TRBV19; size: NA; J: TRBJ1-2; CDR3: CASSIRDYGYTF; DNA: TGTGCCAGTAGTATCAGGGACTATGGCTACACCTTC
D: TRBD1; V: TRBV4-1; size: NA; J: TRBJ1-1; CDR3: CASSPGTVTEAFF; DNA: TGCGCCAGCAGCCCCGGGACAGTCACTGAAGCTTTCTTT
D: NA; V: TRBV5-6; size: NA; J: TRBJ1-5; CDR3: CASSLVWAEGSNQPQHF; DNA: TGTGCCAGCAGCTTGGTTTGGGCGGAGGGGAGCAATCAGCCCCAGCATTTT
D: NA; V: TRBV27; size: once; J: TRBJ2-1; CDR3: CASSLFRSSYNEQFF; DNA: TGTGCCAGCAGTTTATTTAGGAGCTCCTACAATGAGCAGTTCTTC